This T cell receptor beta chain was found in a study of identical twins. TCRdb ran MiXCR on the 5' RACE reads and lists one entry per CDR3 protein. The sample has 450,000 or so distinct CDR3 sequences, 12% to 15% seen once. This clonotype was recorded a few times. Trimming stripped 5 bases from V and 0 bases from J, with 14 bases between. Germline V gene sequence: CDR1 SGHTA, CDR2 FQGNSA. The CDR3 totals 15 residues. This sample also appeared in a second study, on yellow fever vaccine responses in identical twins.

The sequenced sample consisted of CD4+ T cells sorted from blood. The source is a woman in her late teens or twenties in good health. V gene TRBV7-2 combines with J gene TRBJ2-7, with TRBD2 as a possible D gene (5 bases). The CDR3 sequence is CASSQPGGYSYEQYF. CDR3 nucleotide sequence: TGTGCCAGCAGCCAACCCGGCGGGTACTCCTACGAGCAGTACTTC. The full variable domain, rest sourced from reference TRBV7-2 and TRBJ2-7, is GAGVSQSPSNKVTEKGKDVELRCDPISGHTALYWYRQSLGQGLEFLIYFQGNSAPDKSGLPSDRFSAERTGGSVSTLTIQRTQQEDSAVYLCASSQPGGYSYEQYFGPGTRLTVT.